Shown below are 16 T cell receptor beta chains from a single sample sequenced in a study of CD8+CD57+ T cells in acquired aplastic anemia. Whoever was chosen for sequencing had shown CD8+CD57+ cell expansion by flow cytometry. Genomic DNA, the template, was used for profiling of the TCR beta VDJ and CDR3. TCRdb reprocessed the reads with MiXCR, giving one entry per CDR3 protein. Among a few hundred thousand distinct CDR3 sequences, around 33% were seen once, and the ten largest hold under 0.95%. Source material: sorted CD4+, CD8+, or CD8+CD57+ T cells (not recorded which) from PBMCs. These receptor sequences come from a human donor with aplastic anemia.

This clonotype came up many times. The J gene is TRBJ1-1, the V gene TRBV20-1; D is undetermined. The CDR3 contains 12 residues. CDR1 and CDR2 (germline): DFQATT, SNEGSKA (reference sequence). V was pared by 2 bases and J by 4 bases, with 8 bases between. CDR3 protein: CSARSRFTEAFF. For the CDR3, the DNA is TGCAGTGCTAGATCTAGGTTCACTGAAGCTTTCTTT.

The chain couples TRBV25-1 to TRBJ2-2; maybe TRBD1 (6 bases). Between the trimmed V and J ends, which lost 2 bases and 1 base, there was a span of 8 bases. Germline CDR1 MGHDK, CDR2 SYGVNS. CDR3 length: 15 residues. Here the CDR3 DNA reads TGTGCCAGCAGTGAAGACAGGAAGAACACCGGGGAGCTGTTTTTT. Translation gives CASSEDRKNTGELFF.

This clonotype was detected only a few times. The chain combines TRBV5-1 with TRBJ1-1; D not resolved. CDR3 length: 11 amino acids. CDR1 and CDR2 (germline): SGHRS, YFSETQ. The V and J ends lost 7 bases and 5 bases respectively, with 9 bases between them. CDR3 DNA sequence: TGCGCCAGCCCACCGGAGACTGAAGCTTTCTTT. It is translated as CASPPETEAFF.

V is TRBV11-1 and J is TRBJ1-1; D not certain. The germline V gene has CDR1 SGHAT and CDR2 FQDESV (reference sequence). The CDR3 is made up of 16 amino acids. V was shortened by 3 bases and J by 3 bases, with 17 bases between the two germline ends. The CDR3 sequence is CASSLGWAQEDTEAFF. Here the CDR3 DNA reads TGTGCCAGCAGCTTGGGATGGGCCCAGGAGGACACTGAAGCTTTCTTT.

This clonotype was seen ten or more times. This chain links TRBV20-1 with TRBJ1-2; a weak D match, TRBD1 (5 bases). Germline CDR1 reads DFQATT; CDR2 reads SNEGSKA (reference sequence). Trimming left V 0 bases short and J 6 bases short, with 11 bases between. The CDR3 covers 13 residues. CDR3 sequence reads: CSARDGGEDGYTF. CDR3 sequence (DNA): TGCAGTGCTAGAGATGGGGGGGAGGATGGCTACACCTTC.

At least ten counts were recorded for this clonotype. This sequence joins TRBV19 and TRBJ1-5; TRBD1 aligns across 12 bases. The germline V gene has CDR1 LNHDA and CDR2 SQIVND (reference sequence). V dropped 9 bases and J dropped 2; count of bases not matched to a gene: 8. The CDR3 length is 16 residues. The CDR3 is CASRGQGAGGNQPQHF. The DNA for the CDR3 is TGTGCCAGCAGGGGACAGGGGGCGGGAGGCAATCAGCCCCAGCATTTT.

The rearrangement joins TRBV6-5 to TRBJ1-5, with D possibly matching TRBD1 (6 bases). The germline gives CDR1 MNHEY, CDR2 SVGAGI. This CDR3 contains 14 residues. The V and J ends lost 2 bases and 3 bases respectively, with 8 bases between them. CDR3 residues: CASSYRGPNQPQHF. The CDR3 DNA reads as TGTGCCAGCAGTTACCGGGGGCCCAATCAGCCCCAGCATTTT.

The table lists this clonotype with many counts. This sequence joins TRBV7-9 and TRBJ1-6, with 7 positions matching TRBD1. V lost 4 bases, J lost 6 bases, and 3 bases stayed unmatched. CDR3 length: 14 amino acids. Germline lookup yields CDR1 SEHNR and CDR2 FQNEAQ (reference sequence). CDR3 sequence: CASSSTGSNSPLHF. CDR3 nucleotides: TGTGCCAGCAGCTCGACAGGGAGTAATTCACCCCTCCACTTT.

This clonotype was observed at least ten times. The genes are TRBV4-3 and TRBJ1-2; tentatively, D is TRBD1 (5 bases). In germline, CDR1 is LGHNA, CDR2 YSLEER. Trimming took 1 base from V and 8 from J, leaving 14 bases between them. The CDR3 is made up of 14 amino acids. CDR3 DNA sequence: TGCGCCAGCAGCCAAGTGATCGCAGGGAGAGGCTACACCTTC. This sequence encodes CASSQVIAGRGYTF.

The count of this clonotype is one. The chain has TRBV7-6 and TRBJ2-5; TRBD2 might be the D (6 bases). This CDR3 is built from 17 residues. Germline-derived CDR1 and CDR2 are SGHVS and FNYEAQ. With 5 bases removed from V and 9 bases from J, the gap between germline ends came to 28 bases. CDR3 sequence (DNA): TGTGCCAGCAGCCCCGAGGTCGTCGTTGGAGACTGGGAGGCCCAGTACTTC. Protein sequence: CASSPEVVVGDWEAQYF.

This rearrangement joins TRBV9 to TRBJ2-1; 11 bases agree with TRBD2. CDR1 and CDR2 (germline): SGDLS, YYNGEE. V was pared by 0 bases and J by 7 bases, with 3 bases of the junction left unmatched. The CDR3 runs to 15 residues. The CDR3 bases are TGTGCCAGCAGCGTAGTAGCTAGCGGGAGGAATGAGCAGTTCTTC. Translation gives CASSVVASGRNEQFF.

This chain connects TRBV5-1 to TRBJ1-1; a possible D gene is TRBD1 (6 bases). CDR1 SGHRS and CDR2 YFSETQ come from the germline V gene. This CDR3 is 14 amino acids long. Trimming shortened V by 7 bases and J by 0 bases, and 13 bases separated the two germline ends. CDR3 protein: CASSTGGLNTEAFF. The CDR3 nucleotides read TGCGCCAGCTCCACCGGGGGGCTGAACACTGAAGCTTTCTTT. Full variable domain (outside the CDR3, taken from reference TRBV5-1 and TRBJ1-1): KAGVTQTPRYLIKTRGQQVTLSCSPISGHRSVSWYQQTPGQGLQFLFEYFSETQRNKGNFPGRFSGRQFSNSRSEMNVSTLELGDSALYLCASSTGGLNTEAFFGQGTRLTVV.

This chain joins TRBV19 and TRBJ1-2, with 9 bases matching TRBD1. Unmatched junction bases numbered 7, after V lost 4 bases and J lost 4 bases. The CDR3 length is 15 residues. Germline CDR1 and CDR2: LNHDA and SQIVND (reference sequence). The CDR3 loop reads CASSTPQGATYGYTF. The CDR3 DNA is TGTGCCAGTAGTACTCCACAGGGGGCGACCTATGGCTACACCTTC.

J is TRBJ1-1 and V is TRBV3-1; no clear D. The CDR3 loop spans 15 amino acids. Trimming shortened V by 5 bases and J by 0 bases, and 13 bases separated the two germline ends. Per germline, CDR1 LGHDT and CDR2 YNNKEL (reference sequence). CDR3 bases: TGTGCCAGCAGCATGGGCGGCGTTCTGAACACTGAAGCTTTCTTT. Translation gives CASSMGGVLNTEAFF.

This clonotype was seen only once. This chain uses TRBV25-1 with TRBJ2-1; D ambiguous. Trimming shortened V by 7 bases and J by 5 bases, and 15 bases separated the two germline ends. This CDR3 is built from 14 residues. Germline V CDR1 and CDR2: MGHDK, SYGVNS. This chain's CDR3 is CASKPGTTNNEQFF. The DNA for the CDR3 is TGTGCCAGCAAGCCAGGTACAACAAACAATGAGCAGTTCTTC.

This clonotype was picked up many times. The V gene is TRBV15, the J gene TRBJ2-6, with a possible D match to TRBD2 (6 bases). CDR1 is LNHNV, CDR2 YYDKDF, per germline (reference sequence). The ends were cut back, 2 bases at V and 0 bases at J, with 8 bases in the middle. The CDR3 spans 16 residues. The CDR3 nucleotides read TGTGCCACCAGCAGATCGGGGGTCTCTGGGGCCAACGTCCTGACTTTC. It specifies CATSRSGVSGANVLTF.